One sample yielded the 10 T cell receptor beta chains listed below, sequenced in a study of T cell responses to AZD1222 COVID-19 vaccine. Some clones are missing from TCRdb's copy, which holds only in-frame ones; the method was immunoSEQ multiplex PCR. The sample consists of about 110,000 clones, 85% to 95% of them appearing once. Sequenced here: peripheral blood, sampled 28 days after the second AZD1222 dose. The receptors were gathered from an adult who received the AZD1222 COVID-19 vaccine.

The chain has TRBV5-1 and TRBJ1-6, with 9 nucleotides matching TRBD1. The CDR3 contains 14 residues. Trimming took 5 bases from V and 8 from J; bases not matched to a gene: 5. Germline V CDR1 and CDR2: SGHRS, YFSETQ. In DNA form, the CDR3 reads TGCGCCAGCAGTACCGACAGGGGGTATTCACCCCTCCACTTT. Protein sequence: CASSTDRGYSPLHF.

This rearrangement joins TRBV19 to TRBJ1-2; D is possibly TRBD1 (6 bases). The germline V and J ends were trimmed by 6 bases and 3 bases, with 11 bases remaining between them. Germline-derived CDR1 and CDR2 are LNHDA and SQIVND (reference sequence). The CDR3 is 13 residues long. The CDR3 spells CASSKDSYYGYTF. Written as DNA, the CDR3 is TGTGCCAGTAGCAAGGACAGCTACTATGGCTACACCTTC. The full variable domain, in which reference TRBV19 and TRBJ1-2 provide the parts outside the CDR3, is DGGITQSPKYLFRKEGQNVTLSCEQNLNHDAMYWYRQDPGQGLRLIYYSQIVNDFQKGDIAEGYSVSREKKESFPLTVTSAQKNPTAFYLCASSKDSYYGYTFGSGTRLTVV.

The J gene is TRBJ1-2, the V gene TRBV28, with no clear D. V lost 2 bases to trimming and J lost 4 bases, with 8 bases between them. Germline V gene sequence: CDR1 MDHEN, CDR2 SYDVKM. The CDR3 extends over 13 amino acids. In nucleotides, the CDR3 is TGTGCCAGCAGTTTAGGCAGGCCCTATGGCTACACCTTC. Its protein is CASSLGRPYGYTF.

This chain links TRBV7-9 with TRBJ1-5; no clear D gene. Trimming cost V 6 bases and J 0 bases, with 15 bases left between them. The germline CDR1 and CDR2 sequences are SEHNR and FQNEAQ (reference sequence). The CDR3 consists of 16 residues. In nucleotides, the CDR3 is TGTGCCAGCAGTATAGTTTCGTCCGATAGCAATCAGCCCCAGCATTTT. Amino acid sequence: CASSIVSSDSNQPQHF.

This chain connects TRBV10-3 to TRBJ2-1; 11 bases align to TRBD2. V lost 5 bases and J lost 4; bases outside the gene matches: 7. The germline V gene encodes CDR1 ENHRY and CDR2 SYGVKD. This CDR3 comprises 16 residues. The CDR3: CAISSPSGGSYNEQFF. The CDR3 DNA is TGTGCCATCAGTTCTCCTAGCGGGGGGTCTTACAATGAGCAGTTCTTC.

The V call is TRBV30, the J call TRBJ1-5; 9 bases are a match to TRBD1. The ends lost 3 bases at V and 4 bases at J; junction bases unmatched: 4. CDR3 size: 14 residues. Germline assignment: CDR1 GTSNPN and CDR2 SVGIG (reference sequence). The CDR3 nucleotides read TGTGCCTGGAGCCCGGGACAGGGAAATCAGCCCCAGCATTTT. Residues: CAWSPGQGNQPQHF.

This rearrangement joins TRBV6-5 to TRBJ2-5, with D possibly matching TRBD1 (5 bases). Trimming left V 2 bases short and J 2 bases short, with 12 bases between. From germline, CDR1 is MNHEY and CDR2 SVGAGI. The CDR3 extends over 15 amino acids. This chain's CDR3 is CASSYRRQKQETQYF. CDR3 DNA: TGTGCCAGCAGTTACCGGAGACAGAAGCAAGAGACCCAGTACTTC.

The genes are TRBV6-5 and TRBJ2-7; D is undetermined. Germline V gene lookup returns CDR1 MNHEY and CDR2 SVGAGI. This CDR3 is built from 14 residues. V dropped 6 bases and J dropped 0 bases, with 12 bases sitting between them. The CDR3 coding sequence is TGTGCCAGCAGCTTCAACACCGACTCCTACGAGCAGTACTTC. Amino acid sequence: CASSFNTDSYEQYF.

The chain is built from TRBV7-2 and TRBJ2-1; 13 bases fit TRBD2. This CDR3 is built from 15 residues. V lost 5 bases to trimming and J lost 9 bases; unmatched junction nucleotides: 7. Germline V gene lookup returns CDR1 SGHTA and CDR2 FQGNSA. The CDR3 bases are TGTGCCAGCAGCCCGACTAGCGGGGGGTCTGGTGAGCAGTTCTTC. Translating gives CASSPTSGGSGEQFF.

The chain combines TRBV19 with TRBJ2-7; TRBD1 aligns across 7 bases. In germline, CDR1 is LNHDA, CDR2 SQIVND (reference sequence). This CDR3 region has 13 residues. Trimming removed 6 bases from V and 3 bases from J; junction bases left unmatched: 5. The CDR3 region is CASSPGTDYEQYF. CDR3 nucleotides: TGTGCCAGTAGCCCAGGGACAGACTACGAGCAGTACTTC. Looking up the rest from reference TRBV19 and TRBJ2-7 gives the full variable domain: DGGITQSPKYLFRKEGQNVTLSCEQNLNHDAMYWYRQDPGQGLRLIYYSQIVNDFQKGDIAEGYSVSREKKESFPLTVTSAQKNPTAFYLCASSPGTDYEQYFGPGTRLTVT.